The 22 T cell receptor beta chains presented below share a single source sample, sequenced in a study of technical replicates of blood from a handful of donors. The assay was immunoSEQ multiplex PCR, and TCRdb's table has in-frame clones only and misses some. The data hold just under 60,000 clones, with 90% to 95% observed a single time. Sequenced: PBMCs. The receptors were gathered from a human donor in good health. Some clones in this sample may be carry-over from other donors' samples.

The chain carries TRBV4-1 and TRBJ2-5, with TRBD2 matching over 9 bases. After removal of 1 base from V and 2 bases from J, the junction contained 5 bases not matched to a gene. The CDR3 sequence is 16 residues long. The germline V gene has CDR1 MGHRA and CDR2 YSYEKL. The CDR3 nucleotides read TGCGCCAGCAGCCAAGGGGCGGGGGGGCTTCAAGAGACCCAGTACTTC. Translating it yields CASSQGAGGLQETQYF.

The rearrangement links TRBV13 to TRBJ2-3, with D possibly TRBD2 on 6 matching bases. Per germline, CDR1 PRHDT and CDR2 FYEKMQ (reference sequence). Trimming stripped 4 bases from V and 1 base from J, with 15 bases between. The CDR3 contains 16 residues. CDR3 in DNA: TGTGCCAGCAGCTCCCCGGGAGTTGGGGGCACAGATACGCAGTATTTT. Amino acid sequence: CASSSPGVGGTDTQYF.

This chain uses TRBV5-1 with TRBJ1-6; D is perhaps TRBD1 (5 bases). This CDR3 has 13 amino acids. Germline V gene sequence: CDR1 SGHRS, CDR2 YFSETQ. The V end lost 5 bases, the J end lost 9 bases, and 12 bases lay between the germline ends. CDR3 residues: CASRGPEGSPLHF. CDR3 sequence (DNA): TGCGCCAGCAGGGGGCCCGAAGGTTCACCCCTCCACTTT.

The gene calls are TRBV9 and TRBJ1-2; D unclear. CDR1 is SGDLS, CDR2 YYNGEE, per germline. The CDR3 is 13 amino acids. Trimming stripped 1 base from V and 5 bases from J, with 9 bases between. For the CDR3, the DNA is TGTGCCAGCAGCGTAATTTCGGGGTATGGCTACACCTTC. It is translated as CASSVISGYGYTF.

The chain carries TRBV30 and TRBJ1-2; maybe TRBD1 (5 bases). The CDR3 spans 12 residues. Germline CDR1 GTSNPN, CDR2 SVGIG (reference sequence). V gave up 6 bases and J gave up 4 bases, with 12 bases separating them. DNA for the CDR3: TGTGCCTGTCGTCCCGGGGGCTATGGCTACACCTTC. Amino acids: CACRPGGYGYTF. The full variable domain, completed using reference TRBV30 and TRBJ1-2, is SQTIHQWPATLVQPVGSPLSLECTVEGTSNPNLYWYRQAAGRGLQLLFYSVGIGQISSEVPQNLSASRPQDRQFILSSKKLLLSDSGFYLCACRPGGYGYTFGSGTRLTVV.

The rearrangement uses TRBV19 and TRBJ2-7; TRBD1 might be the D (5 bases). The CDR3 is made up of 14 amino acids. V shed 7 bases and J shed 2 bases, with 15 bases lying between them. The germline V gene has CDR1 LNHDA and CDR2 SQIVND (reference sequence). The CDR3 region has the DNA TGTGCCAGTACCACAAGGACATTTCCCTACGAGCAGTACTTC. Its translation is CASTTRTFPYEQYF.

The V call is TRBV30, the J call TRBJ1-5, with a tentative D call TRBD1 (5 bases). This CDR3 has 14 amino acids. The V end lost 0 bases, the J end lost 4 bases, and 10 bases lay between the germline ends. Looked up from germline, CDR1 is GTSNPN and CDR2 is SVGIG (reference sequence). CDR3 DNA sequence: TGTGCCTGGAGTGTTGAAGGGGCGAATCAGCCCCAGCATTTT. This translates into CAWSVEGANQPQHF.

This clone was seen a handful of times. The rearrangement joins TRBV2 to TRBJ2-7; TRBD1 might be the D (6 bases). Per germline, CDR1 SNHLY and CDR2 FYNNEI. The ends were cut back, 4 bases at V and 2 bases at J, with 9 bases in the middle. The CDR3 has 13 amino acids. CDR3 residues: CASSGRGAYEQYF. The CDR3 DNA sequence: TGTGCCAGCAGTGGCAGGGGCGCCTACGAGCAGTACTTC.

The chain combines TRBV29-1 with TRBJ2-2; D might be TRBD1 (5 bases). Trimming shortened V by 7 bases and J by 13 bases, and 16 bases separated the two germline ends. There are 11 residues in the CDR3. Germline V CDR1 and CDR2: SQVTM, ANQGSEA. CDR3 bases: TGCAGCGCTGTGACAGACCGTGGGCTGTTTTTT. It yields the protein CSAVTDRGLFF.

This clone was observed a single time. The chain is built from TRBV6-6 and TRBJ2-7; no clear D. Trimming cost V 4 bases and J 6 bases, with 10 bases left between them. Germline lookup yields CDR1 MNHNY and CDR2 SVGAGI (reference sequence). CDR3 length: 12 residues. The CDR3 is CASSSPRVEQYF. CDR3 DNA sequence: TGTGCCAGCAGTTCCCCCCGGGTCGAGCAGTACTTC.

This clone appeared a few times. The V and J genes are TRBV14 and TRBJ1-1; D call uncertain. Germline assignment: CDR1 SGHDN and CDR2 FVKESK. The CDR3 totals 13 residues. V lost 1 base to trimming and J lost 6 bases, with 9 bases between them. This CDR3 is CASSQGRAAEAFF. The CDR3 DNA reads as TGTGCCAGCAGCCAAGGGAGGGCGGCTGAAGCTTTCTTT. The full variable domain, rest sourced from reference TRBV14 and TRBJ1-1, is EAGVTQFPSHSVIEKGQTVTLRCDPISGHDNLYWYRRVMGKEIKFLLHFVKESKQDESGMPNNRFLAERTGGTYSTLKVQPAELEDSGVYFCASSQGRAAEAFFGQGTRLTVV.

J is TRBJ1-3 and V is TRBV11-2; 9 bases match TRBD1. This CDR3 is built from 15 residues. V lost 5 bases, J lost 0 bases, and 2 bases stayed unmatched. In germline, CDR1 is SGHAT, CDR2 FQNNGV. The CDR3 is CASSQQGASGNTIYF. The CDR3 bases are TGTGCCAGCAGCCAACAGGGGGCCTCTGGAAACACCATATATTTT.

J is TRBJ1-1 and V is TRBV21-1; the D segment call TRBD1 is taken from the table without a DNA check. TRBV21-1 is a recognized pseudogene. This CDR3 spans 15 amino acids. Here the CDR3 DNA reads TGTGCCAGCAGCAGGACAGGGGGAATGAACACTGAAGCTTTCTTT. Encoded protein: CASSRTGGMNTEAFF.

This clone was picked up a small number of times. V is TRBV11-3 and J is TRBJ1-3; tentative D call: TRBD1 (6 bases). This CDR3 has 16 residues. V dropped 1 base and J dropped 2 bases, with 12 bases sitting between them. The germline gives CDR1 SGHNT, CDR2 YENEEA. The CDR3 bases are TGTGCCAGCAGCTTAGGAGGCGCAGGGGCTGGAAACACCATATATTTT. Translating gives CASSLGGAGAGNTIYF.

The chain combines TRBV13 with TRBJ2-1; 11 nucleotides agree with TRBD2. This CDR3 comprises 16 residues. The V and J ends lost 5 bases and 5 bases, in that order; junction bases with no gene match: 8. Germline V CDR1 and CDR2: PRHDT, FYEKMQ (reference sequence). The CDR3 here is CASSTRTSGFHNEQFF. The CDR3 DNA reads TGTGCCAGCAGCACCCGGACTAGCGGGTTTCACAATGAGCAGTTCTTC.

V and J are TRBV30 and TRBJ1-5; D gene uncertain. The CDR3 is 14 amino acids. Trimming removed 3 bases from V and 1 base from J, with 10 bases in between. The germline V gene has CDR1 GTSNPN and CDR2 SVGIG (reference sequence). Written as DNA, the CDR3 is TGTGCCTGGAGCGGCGACACGAGCAATCAGCCCCAGCATTTT. Its translation is CAWSGDTSNQPQHF.

A single count supports this clone. This chain links TRBV4-2 with TRBJ2-7; 14 nucleotides align to TRBD2. The V gene end was trimmed by 4 bases and the J gene end by 3 bases; junction bases not matched to a gene: 2. There are 15 residues in the CDR3. Germline CDR1 is LGHNA and CDR2 is YNFKEQ. CDR3 loop: CASSLGTSGSYEQYF. CDR3 bases: TGTGCCAGCAGCCTGGGGACTAGCGGGAGCTACGAGCAGTACTTC.

The chain links TRBV18 to TRBJ2-5, with D uncertain. CDR1 KGHSH and CDR2 LQKENI come from the germline V gene. This CDR3 comprises 13 residues. V was shortened by 0 bases and J by 5 bases, with 7 bases between the two germline ends. The CDR3 DNA reads as TGTGCCAGCTCACCACCGGTCGGGGAGACCCAGTACTTC. Translated, it gives CASSPPVGETQYF.

The chain combines TRBV29-1 with TRBJ1-3; D perhaps matches TRBD1 (5 bases). Trimming removed 3 bases at V and 0 bases at J, with 12 bases between. Per germline, CDR1 SQVTM and CDR2 ANQGSEA. The CDR3 loop spans 15 amino acids. In DNA form, the CDR3 reads TGCAGCGTTGATGGGGGGGTAAACTCTGGAAACACCATATATTTT. It is translated as CSVDGGVNSGNTIYF.

The chain recombines TRBV4-2 with TRBJ2-1; 10 bases agree with TRBD2. This CDR3 is built from 15 residues. Germline lookup yields CDR1 LGHNA and CDR2 YNFKEQ. The ends lost 2 bases at V and 4 bases at J; junction bases unmatched: 2. The CDR3 reads CASSQQAGGYNEQFF. The CDR3 coding sequence is TGTGCCAGCAGCCAACAAGCGGGAGGGTACAATGAGCAGTTCTTC.

The V and J genes are TRBV5-6 and TRBJ1-4; D remains unclear. Germline CDR1 SGHDT, CDR2 YYEEEE. CDR3 length equals 15 residues. V was trimmed by 3 bases and J by 5 bases, leaving 14 bases between them. CDR3 residues: CASSSSSAGNEKLFF. Written as DNA, the CDR3 is TGTGCCAGCAGCTCGTCTTCCGCTGGCAATGAAAAACTGTTTTTT.

This clone came up a few times. The V and J genes are TRBV7-3 and TRBJ2-7; TRBD2 agrees at 10 bases. The V and J ends lost 5 bases and 2 bases, in that order; junction bases with no gene match: 3. The length of the CDR3 is 14 residues. The germline V gene has CDR1 SGHTA and CDR2 FQGTGA. The CDR3 spells CASSRTSGAYEQYF. CDR3 DNA: TGTGCCAGCAGCCGAACTAGCGGGGCCTACGAGCAGTACTTC. Full variable domain (missing parts from reference TRBV7-3 and TRBJ2-7): GAGVSQTPSNKVTEKGKYVELRCDPISGHTALYWYRQSLGQGPEFLIYFQGTGAADDSGLPNDRFFAVRPEGSVSTLKIQRTERGDSAVYLCASSRTSGAYEQYFGPGTRLTVT.